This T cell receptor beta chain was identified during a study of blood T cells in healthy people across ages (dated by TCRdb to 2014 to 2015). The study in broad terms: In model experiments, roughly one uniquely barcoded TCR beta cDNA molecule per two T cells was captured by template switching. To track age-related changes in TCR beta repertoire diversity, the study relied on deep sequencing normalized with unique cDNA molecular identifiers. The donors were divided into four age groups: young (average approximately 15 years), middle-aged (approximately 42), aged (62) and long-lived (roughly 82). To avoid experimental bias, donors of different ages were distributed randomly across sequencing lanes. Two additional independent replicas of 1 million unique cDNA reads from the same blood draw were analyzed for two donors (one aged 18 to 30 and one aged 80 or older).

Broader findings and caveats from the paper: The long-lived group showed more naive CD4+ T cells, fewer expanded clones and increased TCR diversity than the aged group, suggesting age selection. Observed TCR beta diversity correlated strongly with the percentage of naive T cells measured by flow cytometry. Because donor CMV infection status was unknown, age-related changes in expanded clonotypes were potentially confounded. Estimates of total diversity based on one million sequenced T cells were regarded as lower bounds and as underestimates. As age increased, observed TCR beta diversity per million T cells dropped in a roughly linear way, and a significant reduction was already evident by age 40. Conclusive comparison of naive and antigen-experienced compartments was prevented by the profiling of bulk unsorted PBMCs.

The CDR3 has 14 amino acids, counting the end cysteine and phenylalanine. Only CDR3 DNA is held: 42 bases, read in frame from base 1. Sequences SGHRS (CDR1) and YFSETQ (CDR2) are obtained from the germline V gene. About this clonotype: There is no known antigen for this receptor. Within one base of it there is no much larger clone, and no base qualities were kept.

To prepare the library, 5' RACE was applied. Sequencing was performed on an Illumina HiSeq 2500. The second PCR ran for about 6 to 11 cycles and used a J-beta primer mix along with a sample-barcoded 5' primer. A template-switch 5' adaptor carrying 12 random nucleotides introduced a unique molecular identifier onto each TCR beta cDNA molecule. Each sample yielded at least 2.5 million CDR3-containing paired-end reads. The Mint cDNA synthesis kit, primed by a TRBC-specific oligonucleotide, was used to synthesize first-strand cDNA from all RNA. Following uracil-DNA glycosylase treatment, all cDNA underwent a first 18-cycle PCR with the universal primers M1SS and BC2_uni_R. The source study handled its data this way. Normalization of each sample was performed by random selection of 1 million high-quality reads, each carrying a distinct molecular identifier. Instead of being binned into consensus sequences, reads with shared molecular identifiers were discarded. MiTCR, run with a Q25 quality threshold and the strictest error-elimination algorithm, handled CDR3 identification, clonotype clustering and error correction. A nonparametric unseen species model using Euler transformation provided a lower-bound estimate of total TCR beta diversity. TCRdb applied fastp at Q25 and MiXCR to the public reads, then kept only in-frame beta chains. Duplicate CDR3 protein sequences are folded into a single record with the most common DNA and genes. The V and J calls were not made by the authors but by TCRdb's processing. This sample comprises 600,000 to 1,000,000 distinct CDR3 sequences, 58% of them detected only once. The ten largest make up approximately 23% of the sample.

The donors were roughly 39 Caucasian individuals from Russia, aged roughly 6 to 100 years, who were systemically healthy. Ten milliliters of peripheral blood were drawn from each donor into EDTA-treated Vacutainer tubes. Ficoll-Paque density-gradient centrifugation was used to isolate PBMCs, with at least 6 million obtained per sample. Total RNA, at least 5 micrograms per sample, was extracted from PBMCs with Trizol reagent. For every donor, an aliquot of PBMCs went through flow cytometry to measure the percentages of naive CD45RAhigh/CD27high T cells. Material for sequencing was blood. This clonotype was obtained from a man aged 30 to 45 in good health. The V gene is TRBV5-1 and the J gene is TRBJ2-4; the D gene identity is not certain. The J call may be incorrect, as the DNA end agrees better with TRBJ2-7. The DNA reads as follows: TGCGCCAGCAGCTTGGGGTCGACGGGCTACGAGCAGTACTTC. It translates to CASSLGSTGYEQYF.